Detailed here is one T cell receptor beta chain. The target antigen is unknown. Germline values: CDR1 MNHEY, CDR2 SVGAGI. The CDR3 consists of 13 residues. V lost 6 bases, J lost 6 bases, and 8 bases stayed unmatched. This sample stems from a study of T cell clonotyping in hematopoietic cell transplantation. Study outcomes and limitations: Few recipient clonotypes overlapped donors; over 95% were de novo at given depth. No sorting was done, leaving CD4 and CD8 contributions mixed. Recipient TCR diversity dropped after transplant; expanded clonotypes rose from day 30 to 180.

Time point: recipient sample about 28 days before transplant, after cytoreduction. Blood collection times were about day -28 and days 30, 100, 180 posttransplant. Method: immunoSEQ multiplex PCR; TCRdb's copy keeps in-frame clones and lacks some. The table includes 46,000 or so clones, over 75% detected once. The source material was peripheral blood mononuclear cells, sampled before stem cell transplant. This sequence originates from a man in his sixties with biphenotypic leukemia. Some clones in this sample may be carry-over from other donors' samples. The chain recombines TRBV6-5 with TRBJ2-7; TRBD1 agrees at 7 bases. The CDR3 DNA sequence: TGTGCCAGCAGCTTTAGACAGGGAGTCGAGCAGTACTTC. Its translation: CASSFRQGVEQYF.